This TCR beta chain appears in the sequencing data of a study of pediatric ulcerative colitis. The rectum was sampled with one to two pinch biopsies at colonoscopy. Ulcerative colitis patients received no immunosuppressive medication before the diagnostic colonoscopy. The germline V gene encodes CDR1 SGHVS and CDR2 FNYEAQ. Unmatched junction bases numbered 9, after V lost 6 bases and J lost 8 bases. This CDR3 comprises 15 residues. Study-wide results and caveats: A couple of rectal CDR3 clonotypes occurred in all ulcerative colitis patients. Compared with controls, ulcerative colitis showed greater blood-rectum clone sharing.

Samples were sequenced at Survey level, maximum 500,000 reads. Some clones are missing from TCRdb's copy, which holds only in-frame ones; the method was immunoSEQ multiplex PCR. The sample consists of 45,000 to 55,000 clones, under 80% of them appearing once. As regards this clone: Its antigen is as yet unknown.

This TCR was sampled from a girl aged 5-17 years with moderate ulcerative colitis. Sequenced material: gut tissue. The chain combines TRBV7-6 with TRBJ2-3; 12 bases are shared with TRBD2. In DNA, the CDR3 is TGTGCCAGCAGTCTAGCGGGGGGGGCAGGCGGTACGCAGTATTTT. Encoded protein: CASSLAGGAGGTQYF.